This T cell receptor beta chain came from a study of blood T cell repertoires in COVID-19. Overall study: Researchers got acute and convalescent COVID-19 samples from the United States, Italy and Spain. Sample material is recorded as cDNA or gDNA derived from T cells, B-cell-depleted T cells, or PBMCs.

This clone showed up just a few times. With V trimmed by 6 bases and J by 2 bases, 3 bases remained unmatched. Germline loops: CDR1 MNHEY, CDR2 SVGEGT. The length of the CDR3 is 15 residues. In the original processing: Amplification with reference gene primers provided the estimates of nucleated cell counts. Clones were sequenced by immunoSEQ multiplex PCR, and TCRdb holds only the in-frame ones, with some missing. V and J calls and clone size come straight from that table; D and trimming were deduced from the DNA. The table has 100,000 to 150,000 clones, approximately 83% seen once. This chain connects TRBV6-2 or TRBV6-3 to TRBJ2-1; 11 bases map to TRBD2. The receptor comes from a man of 80 years or more with active or convalescent COVID-19. Sequencing was performed on peripheral blood. The CDR3 DNA reads as TGTGCCAGCAGCCCACTAGCGGGAGCCTACAATGAGCAGTTCTTC. Amino acid sequence: CASSPLAGAYNEQFF.